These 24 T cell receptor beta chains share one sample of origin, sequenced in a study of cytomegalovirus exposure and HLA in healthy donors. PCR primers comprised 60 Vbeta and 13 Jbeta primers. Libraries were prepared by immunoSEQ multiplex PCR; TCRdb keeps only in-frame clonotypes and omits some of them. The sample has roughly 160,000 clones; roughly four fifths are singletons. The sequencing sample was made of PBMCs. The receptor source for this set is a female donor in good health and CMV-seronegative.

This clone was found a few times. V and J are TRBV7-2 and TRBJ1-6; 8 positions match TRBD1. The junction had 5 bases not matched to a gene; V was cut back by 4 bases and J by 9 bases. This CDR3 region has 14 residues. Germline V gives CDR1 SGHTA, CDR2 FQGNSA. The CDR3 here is CASSSGTGGSPLHF. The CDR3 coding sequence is TGTGCCAGCAGCTCCGGGACAGGAGGTTCACCCCTCCACTTT.

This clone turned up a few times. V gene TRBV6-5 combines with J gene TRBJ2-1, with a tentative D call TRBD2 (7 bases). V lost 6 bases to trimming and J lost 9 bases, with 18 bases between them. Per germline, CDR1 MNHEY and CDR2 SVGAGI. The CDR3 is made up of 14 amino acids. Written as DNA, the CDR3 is TGTGCCAGCAGGAGGGGGGGGAGTGGAGGTGAGCAGTTCTTC. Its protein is CASRRGGSGGEQFF.

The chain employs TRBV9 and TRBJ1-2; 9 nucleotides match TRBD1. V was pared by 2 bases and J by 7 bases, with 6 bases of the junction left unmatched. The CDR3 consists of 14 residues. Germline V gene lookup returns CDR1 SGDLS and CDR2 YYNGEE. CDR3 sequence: CASSVDRGRSGYTF. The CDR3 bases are TGTGCCAGCAGCGTGGACAGGGGAAGATCTGGCTACACCTTC.

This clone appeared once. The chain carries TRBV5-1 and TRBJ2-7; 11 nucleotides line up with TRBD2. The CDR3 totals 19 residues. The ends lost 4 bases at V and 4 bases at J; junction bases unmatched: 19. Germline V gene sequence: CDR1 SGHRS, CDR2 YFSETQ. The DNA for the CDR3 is TGCGCCAGCAGCACTGCGCGATCGTTTATGGGACTAGCGGCTTACGAGCAGTACTTC. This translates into CASSTARSFMGLAAYEQYF.

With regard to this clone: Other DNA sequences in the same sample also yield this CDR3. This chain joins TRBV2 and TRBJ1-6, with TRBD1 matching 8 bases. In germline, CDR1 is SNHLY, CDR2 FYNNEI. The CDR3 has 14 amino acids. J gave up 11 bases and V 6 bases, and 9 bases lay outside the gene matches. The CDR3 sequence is CASRDTDRVAPLHF. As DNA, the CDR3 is TGTGCCAGCAGAGACACGGACAGGGTGGCACCCCTCCACTTT.

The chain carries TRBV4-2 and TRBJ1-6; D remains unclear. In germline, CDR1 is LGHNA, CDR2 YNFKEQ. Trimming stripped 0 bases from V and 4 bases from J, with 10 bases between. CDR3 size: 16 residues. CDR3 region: CASSQEGGSYNSPLHF. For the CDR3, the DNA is TGTGCCAGCAGCCAAGAGGGAGGGTCGTATAATTCACCCCTCCACTTT.

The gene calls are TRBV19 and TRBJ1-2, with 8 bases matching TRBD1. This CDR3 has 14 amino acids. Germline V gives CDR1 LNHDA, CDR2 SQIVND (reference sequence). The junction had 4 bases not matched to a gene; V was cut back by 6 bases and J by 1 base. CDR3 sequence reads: CASRWTGFNYGYTF. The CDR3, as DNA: TGTGCCAGTAGGTGGACAGGGTTTAACTATGGCTACACCTTC.

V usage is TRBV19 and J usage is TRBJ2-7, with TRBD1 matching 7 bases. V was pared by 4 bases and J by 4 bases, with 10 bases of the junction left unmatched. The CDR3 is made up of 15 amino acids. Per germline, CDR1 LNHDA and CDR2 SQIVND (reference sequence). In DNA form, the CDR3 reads TGTGCCAGTAGTAGCGAGGACAGGATGGGGTACGAGCAGTACTTC. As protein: CASSSEDRMGYEQYF.

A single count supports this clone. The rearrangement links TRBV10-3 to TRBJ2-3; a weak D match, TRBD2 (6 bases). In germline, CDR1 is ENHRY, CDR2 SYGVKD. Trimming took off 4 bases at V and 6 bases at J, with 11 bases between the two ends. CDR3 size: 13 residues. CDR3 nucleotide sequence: TGTGCCATCAGTGGGGGTGGAGGGGATACGCAGTATTTT. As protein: CAISGGGGDTQYF.

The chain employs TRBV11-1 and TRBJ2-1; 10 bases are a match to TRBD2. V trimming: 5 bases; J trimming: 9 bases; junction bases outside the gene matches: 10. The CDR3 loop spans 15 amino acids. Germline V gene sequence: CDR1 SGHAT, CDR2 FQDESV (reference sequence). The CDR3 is CASSALAGVSSEQFF. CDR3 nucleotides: TGTGCCAGCAGCGCGCTAGCGGGGGTATCGTCTGAGCAGTTCTTC.

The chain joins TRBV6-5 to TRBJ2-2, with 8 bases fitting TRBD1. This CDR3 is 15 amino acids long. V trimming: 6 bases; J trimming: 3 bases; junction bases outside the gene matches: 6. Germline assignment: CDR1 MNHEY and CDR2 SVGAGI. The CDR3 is CASRETGEDTGELFF. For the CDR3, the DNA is TGTGCCAGCAGAGAGACAGGGGAGGACACCGGGGAGCTGTTTTTT.

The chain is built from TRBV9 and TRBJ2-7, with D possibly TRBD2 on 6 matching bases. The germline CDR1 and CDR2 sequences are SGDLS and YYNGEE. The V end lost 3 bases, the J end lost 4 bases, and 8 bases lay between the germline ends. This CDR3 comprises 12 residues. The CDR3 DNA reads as TGTGCCAGCAGCGGAAGCGGGTACGAGCAGTACTTC. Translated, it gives CASSGSGYEQYF. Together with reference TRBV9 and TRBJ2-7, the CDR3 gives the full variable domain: DSGVTQTPKHLITATGQRVTLRCSPRSGDLSVYWYQQSLDQGLQFLIQYYNGEERAKGNILERFSAQQFPDLHSELNLSSLELGDSALYFCASSGSGYEQYFGPGTRLTVT.

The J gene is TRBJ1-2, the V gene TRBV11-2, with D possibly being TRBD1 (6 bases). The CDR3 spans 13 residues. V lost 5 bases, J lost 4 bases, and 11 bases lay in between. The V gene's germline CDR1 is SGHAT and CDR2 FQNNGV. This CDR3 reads CASSPDRTYGYTF. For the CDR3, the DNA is TGTGCCAGCAGCCCCGACAGGACCTATGGCTACACCTTC.

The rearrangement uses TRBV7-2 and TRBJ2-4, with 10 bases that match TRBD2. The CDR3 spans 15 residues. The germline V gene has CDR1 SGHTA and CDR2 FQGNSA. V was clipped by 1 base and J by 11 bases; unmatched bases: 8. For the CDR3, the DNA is TGTGCCAGCAGCTTAGGATTAGCGGGGGGCCACTTTCAGTACTTC. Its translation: CASSLGLAGGHFQYF.

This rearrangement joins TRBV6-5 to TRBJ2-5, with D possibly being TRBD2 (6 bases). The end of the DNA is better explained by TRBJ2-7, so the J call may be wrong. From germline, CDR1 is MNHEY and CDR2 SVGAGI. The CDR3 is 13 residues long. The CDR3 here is CASRRTGSYEQYF. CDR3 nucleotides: TGTGCCAGCAGACGAACCGGGAGCTACGAGCAGTACTTC.

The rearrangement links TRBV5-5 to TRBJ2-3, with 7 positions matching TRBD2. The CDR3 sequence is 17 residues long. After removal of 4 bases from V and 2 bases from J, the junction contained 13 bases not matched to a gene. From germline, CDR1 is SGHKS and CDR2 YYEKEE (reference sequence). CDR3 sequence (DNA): TGTGCCAGCAGCAATGCGGGGGAGAGGCGACACACAGATACGCAGTATTTT. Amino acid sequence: CASSNAGERRHTDTQYF.

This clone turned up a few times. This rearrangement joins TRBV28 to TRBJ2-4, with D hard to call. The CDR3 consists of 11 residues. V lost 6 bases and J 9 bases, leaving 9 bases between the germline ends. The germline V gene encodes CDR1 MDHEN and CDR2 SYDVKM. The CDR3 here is CASSPYRIQYF. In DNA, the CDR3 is TGTGCCAGCAGCCCTTATCGCATTCAGTACTTC.

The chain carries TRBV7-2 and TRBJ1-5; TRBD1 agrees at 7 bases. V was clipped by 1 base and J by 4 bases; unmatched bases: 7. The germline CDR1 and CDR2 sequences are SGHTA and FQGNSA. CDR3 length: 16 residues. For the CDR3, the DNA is TGTGCCAGCAGCTTAGACAGGGGAGGTAGAAATCAGCCCCAGCATTTT. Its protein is CASSLDRGGRNQPQHF.

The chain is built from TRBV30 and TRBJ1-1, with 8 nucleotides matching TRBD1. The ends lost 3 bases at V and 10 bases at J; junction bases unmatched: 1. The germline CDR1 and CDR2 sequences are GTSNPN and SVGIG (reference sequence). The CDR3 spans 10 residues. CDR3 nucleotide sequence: TGTGCCTGGAGAGGACAGGGAGCTTTCTTT. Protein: CAWRGQGAFF. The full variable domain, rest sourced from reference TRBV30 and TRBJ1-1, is SQTIHQWPATLVQPVGSPLSLECTVEGTSNPNLYWYRQAAGRGLQLLFYSVGIGQISSEVPQNLSASRPQDRQFILSSKKLLLSDSGFYLCAWRGQGAFFGQGTRLTVV.

CDR3 sequence (DNA): TGCGCCAGCAGCCAAGATCGGACTAGCGGGAGTGGCGAGCAGTACTTC. This encodes CASSQDRTSGSGEQYF. The chain uses TRBV4-3 and TRBJ2-7; 13 bases map to TRBD2. Germline V gene sequence: CDR1 LGHNA, CDR2 YSLEER. The J segment lost 6 bases and the V segment lost 0 bases, leaving 5 bases of the junction unmatched. The CDR3 contains 16 residues.

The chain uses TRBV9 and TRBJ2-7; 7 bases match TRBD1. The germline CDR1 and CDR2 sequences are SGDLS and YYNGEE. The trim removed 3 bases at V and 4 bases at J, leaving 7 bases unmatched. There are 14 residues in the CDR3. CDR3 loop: CASSEEGASYEQYF. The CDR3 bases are TGTGCCAGCAGCGAAGAGGGGGCCTCTTACGAGCAGTACTTC.

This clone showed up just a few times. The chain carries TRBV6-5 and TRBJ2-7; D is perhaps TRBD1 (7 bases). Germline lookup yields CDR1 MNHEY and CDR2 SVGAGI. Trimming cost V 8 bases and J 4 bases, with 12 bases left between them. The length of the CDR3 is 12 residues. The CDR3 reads CASRGTAYEQYF. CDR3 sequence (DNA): TGTGCCAGCCGCGGGACAGCATACGAGCAGTACTTC.

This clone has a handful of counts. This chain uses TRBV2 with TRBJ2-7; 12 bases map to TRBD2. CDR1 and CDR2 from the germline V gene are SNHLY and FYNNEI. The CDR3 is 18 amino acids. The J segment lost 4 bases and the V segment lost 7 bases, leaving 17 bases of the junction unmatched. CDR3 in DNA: TGTGCCAGCATTGGACAGCTACTAGCGGGAGGCAAACGATACGAGCAGTACTTC. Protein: CASIGQLLAGGKRYEQYF.

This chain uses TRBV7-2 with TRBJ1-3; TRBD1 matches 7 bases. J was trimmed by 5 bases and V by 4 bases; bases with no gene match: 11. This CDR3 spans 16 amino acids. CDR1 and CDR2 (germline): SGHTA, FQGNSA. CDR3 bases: TGTGCCAGCAGCTCCCCCGCGACAGGGCGGCGAAACACCATATATTTT. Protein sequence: CASSSPATGRRNTIYF.